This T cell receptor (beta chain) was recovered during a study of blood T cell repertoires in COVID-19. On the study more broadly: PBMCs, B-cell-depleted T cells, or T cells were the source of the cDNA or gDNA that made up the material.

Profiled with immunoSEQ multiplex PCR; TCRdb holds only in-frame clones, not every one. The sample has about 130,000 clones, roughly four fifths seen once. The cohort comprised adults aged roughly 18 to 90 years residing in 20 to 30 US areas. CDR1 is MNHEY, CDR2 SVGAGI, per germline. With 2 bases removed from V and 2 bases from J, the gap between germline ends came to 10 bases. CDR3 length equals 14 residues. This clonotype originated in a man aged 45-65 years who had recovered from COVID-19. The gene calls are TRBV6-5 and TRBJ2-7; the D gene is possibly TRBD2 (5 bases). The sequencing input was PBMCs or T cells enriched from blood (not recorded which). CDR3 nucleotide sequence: TGTGCCAGCAGTTACGGTGGAGGAACCTACGAGCAGTACTTC. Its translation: CASSYGGGTYEQYF.